A selection of T cell receptor beta chains follows, all from one sample in a study of T cells in Graves' hyperthyroidism and ophthalmopathy. TCRdb recomputed calls from the multiplex PCR reads with MiXCR, one row per CDR3 protein. This table has 500,000 to 800,000 distinct CDR3 sequences, just under 45% appearing once. Sequencing used peripheral blood or thyroid tissue (not recorded which). Receptors originate from an adult man with Graves' disease, either hyperthyroidism or ophthalmopathy (not recorded which). CDR3s include the opening cysteine and the closing phenylalanine or tryptophan. A D gene is named only where the DNA matches it firmly. Clone size is shown for a subset of rows, as once, few, many or a class of expanded clone.

CDR3aa	CDR3nt	d_gene	abundance	v_gene	j_gene
CASSMSTGLGNQPQHF	TGTGCCAGTAGTATGTCGACAGGGTTGGGCAATCAGCCCCAGCATTTT	TRBD1	NA	TRBV19	TRBJ1-5
CASSYPTAATNEKLFF	TGTGCCAGCAGTTATCCGACGGCTGCAACTAATGAAAAACTGTTTTTT	NA	NA	TRBV6-6	TRBJ1-4
CASSGWDRGNTEAF	TGTGCCAGCAGTGGGTGGGACAGGGGGAACACTGAAGCTTTC	TRBD1	NA	TRBV2	TRBJ2-6
CASSLGIRNEKLFF	TGTGCCAGCAGCTTAGGGATTCGTAATGAAAAACTGTTTTTT	NA	NA	TRBV7-2	TRBJ1-4
CASSLPTGVDF	TGTGCCAGCAGTCTACCAACAGGAGTGGACTTC	NA	NA	TRBV7-2	TRBJ1-2
CASSLRKNEQYF	TGTGCCAGCAGCTTAAGGAAGAACGAGCAGTACTTC	NA	many	TRBV7-8	TRBJ2-7
CSARGRTSGSYEQYF	TGCAGTGCTAGAGGTCGGACTAGCGGGAGTTACGAGCAGTACTTC	TRBD2	few	TRBV20-1	TRBJ2-7
CARSLGGLANYGYTF	TGTGCTAGGTCCCTGGGGGGCTTAGCTAACTATGGCTACACCTTC	NA	NA	TRBV25-1	TRBJ1-2
CASSKGTEQETQYF	TGTGCCAGCAGCAAAGGGACAGAGCAAGAGACCCAGTACTTC	TRBD1	NA	TRBV7-9	TRBJ2-5
CASSQGQRDNEKLFF	TGTGCCAGCAGCCAAGGACAGCGAGATAATGAAAAACTGTTTTTT	NA	many	TRBV7-8	TRBJ1-4
CASSEVGNYGYTF	TGTGCCAGCAGTGAGGTCGGTAACTATGGCTACACCTTC	NA	many	TRBV2	TRBJ1-2
CATSDRTSGYTEAFF	TGTGCCACCAGTGATAGGACTTCGGGATACACTGAAGCTTTCTTT	NA	many	TRBV24-1	TRBJ1-1
CASTDSYSNQPQHF	TGTGCCAGCACGGACTCGTATAGCAATCAGCCCCAGCATTTT	NA	NA	TRBV7-9	TRBJ1-5
CASSSRGFGANVLTF	TGTGCCAGCAGCTCCCGGGGGTTTGGGGCCAACGTCCTGACTTTC	NA	many	TRBV13	TRBJ2-6
CSVAGGQAPNYGYTF	TGCAGCGTTGCTGGCGGACAGGCCCCTAACTATGGCTACACCTTC	TRBD1	once	TRBV29-1	TRBJ1-2
CSVVQGTGYGNTIYF	TGCAGCGTTGTACAGGGAACAGGCTATGGAAACACCATATATTTT	NA	NA	TRBV29-1	TRBJ1-3
CSASEGQPQHF	TGCAGTGCAAGCGAAGGTCAGCCCCAGCATTTT	NA	many	TRBV20-1	TRBJ1-5
CSVETRTRAGETQYF	TGCAGTGTTGAGACCCGGACTAGGGCAGGAGAGACCCAGTACTTC	TRBD2	few	TRBV20-1	TRBJ2-5
CASSEPGAGGYQETQYF	TGCGCCAGCAGTGAGCCTGGAGCGGGGGGGTACCAAGAGACCCAGTACTTC	TRBD2	NA	TRBV10-2	TRBJ2-5
CASSPTGGTQSGANVLTF	TGTGCCAGCAGCCCCACGGGCGGGACACAGTCTGGGGCCAACGTCCTGACTTTC	NA	NA	TRBV11-1	TRBJ2-6
CASSYAEGAREKLFF	TGTGCCAGCAGTTACGCCGAGGGGGCGCGCGAAAAACTGTTTTTT	TRBD1	NA	TRBV6-5	TRBJ1-4
CSARDQGRDGYEQYF	TGCAGTGCTAGAGATCAGGGCAGGGATGGGTACGAGCAGTACTTC	NA	NA	TRBV20-1	TRBJ2-7
CASSVQVNSNQPQHF	TGTGCCAGCAGTGTACAGGTAAATAGCAATCAGCCCCAGCATTTT	NA	NA	TRBV12-3/TRBV12-4	TRBJ1-5
CASSTSGQGTEAFF	TGCGCCAGCAGCACCTCGGGACAGGGTACTGAAGCTTTCTTT	TRBD1	many	TRBV5-1	TRBJ1-1
CASSYSRGRDEKLFF	TGTGCCAGCAGTTACAGCAGGGGTAGGGATGAAAAACTGTTTTTT	NA	NA	TRBV2	TRBJ1-4
CASSLDTVGGYGYTF	TGTGCCAGCAGCTTAGATACAGTAGGTGGCTATGGCTACACCTTC	NA	NA	TRBV7-3	TRBJ1-2
CASSQDIAVYEQYF	TGTGCCAGCAGCCAAGACATAGCGGTCTACGAGCAGTACTTC	NA	few	TRBV7-9	TRBJ2-7
CSAPRRSSYNSPLHF	TGCAGTGCCCCACGCAGGAGCTCCTATAATTCACCCCTCCACTTT	NA	NA	TRBV20-1	TRBJ1-6
CSVEQTGEGYTF	TGCAGCGTTGAACAGACAGGGGAGGGCTACACCTTC	TRBD1	NA	TRBV29-1	TRBJ1-2
CASSIVGTETQYF	TGTGCCAGTAGTATAGTAGGGACGGAGACCCAGTACTTC	NA	NA	TRBV19	TRBJ2-5
CASSSPSGTLATNEKLFF	TGTGCCAGCAGCTCCCCATCGGGGACCTTGGCAACTAATGAAAAACTGTTTTTT	NA	many	TRBV7-9	TRBJ1-4
CASREGINQPQHF	TGTGCCAGCAGGGAGGGCATCAATCAGCCCCAGCATTTT	NA	many	TRBV2	TRBJ1-5
CASSDPGQSTEAFF	TGTGCCAGCAGTGACCCGGGACAGAGTACTGAAGCTTTCTTT	TRBD1	NA	TRBV6-1	TRBJ1-1
CSAGTSGTDTQYF	TGCAGCGCCGGGACTAGCGGCACAGATACGCAGTATTTT	TRBD2	NA	TRBV29-1	TRBJ2-3
CASSARRSGEKLFF	TGTGCCAGTAGTGCCAGACGGTCCGGGGAAAAACTGTTTTTT	NA	many	TRBV19	TRBJ1-4
CASSLGGLRNQPQHF	TGCGCCAGCAGCTTGGGGGGGTTGCGCAATCAGCCCCAGCATTTT	NA	few	TRBV5-1	TRBJ1-5
CASSHDLDTNTEAFF	TGTGCCAGCAGCCACGACCTGGATACGAACACTGAAGCTTTCTTT	NA	NA	TRBV7-3	TRBJ1-1
CASSLSLAGGQETQYF	TGTGCCAGCAGCCTCTCACTAGCGGGGGGTCAAGAGACCCAGTACTTC	TRBD2	NA	TRBV3-1	TRBJ2-5
CSVTTETGNTIYF	TGCAGCGTTACGACAGAAACTGGAAACACCATATATTTT	NA	many	TRBV29-1	TRBJ1-3
CASRATGSYEQYF	TGTGCCAGCAGAGCGACAGGGAGTTACGAGCAGTACTTC	TRBD1	NA	TRBV6-1	TRBJ2-7
CSVQEGTEAFF	TGCAGCGTCCAGGAGGGCACTGAAGCTTTCTTT	NA	NA	TRBV29-1	TRBJ1-1
CAISEGTLNNSPLHF	TGTGCCATCAGTGAGGGGACGTTGAATAATTCACCCCTCCACTTT	NA	many	TRBV10-3	TRBJ1-6
CASRSPWGEETQYF	TGTGCCAGCAGATCCCCATGGGGAGAGGAGACCCAGTACTTC	NA	NA	TRBV7-8	TRBJ2-5
CSARDRQANGELFF	TGCAGTGCTAGAGATCGACAGGCGAACGGGGAGCTGTTTTTT	NA	NA	TRBV20-1	TRBJ2-2
CASSYSQRGTGELFF	TGTGCCAGCAGTTACTCCCAGCGGGGGACCGGGGAGCTGTTTTTT	TRBD2	NA	TRBV2	TRBJ2-2
CASSEGTGSPLHF	TGTGCCAGCAGTGAAGGGACGGGATCACCCCTCCACTTT	NA	many	TRBV6-5	TRBJ1-6
CASSRGGGEEEKLFF	TGCGCCAGCAGCCGCGGAGGGGGGGAGGAGGAAAAACTGTTTTTT	NA	NA	TRBV5-1	TRBJ1-4